Listed below are T cell receptor beta chains from one sample, sequenced in a study of cytomegalovirus exposure and HLA in healthy donors. Produced via immunoSEQ multiplex PCR; TCRdb's table is partial and in-frame only. The sample lists roughly 34,000 clones; approximately 80% were seen once. The sequencing sample was made of PBMCs. All receptors derive from a woman aged 18 to 35 in good health and CMV-seronegative. The CDR3 runs from the conserved cysteine through the conserved F or W. D genes are given only for firm matches. Rows give clone size only sometimes, using once, few, many, or a class for an expanded clone.

d_call | j_call | v_call | clone_size | cdr3_aa | cdr3_nt
NA | TRBJ1-2 | TRBV6-1 | NA | CASSEVPGGGYTF | TGTGCCAGCAGTGAGGTCCCGGGGGGTGGCTACACCTTC
TRBD1 | TRBJ1-5 | TRBV6-1 | NA | CASSGDRDNQPQHF | TGTGCCAGCAGTGGGGACAGGGACAATCAGCCCCAGCATTTT
NA | TRBJ1-1 | TRBV7-2 | NA | CASSLMLDTYTEAFF | TGTGCCAGCAGCTTAATGTTAGACACTTACACTGAAGCTTTCTTT
NA | TRBJ1-3 | TRBV7-2 | NA | CASSYDGTRDTIYF | TGTGCCAGCAGCTATGACGGAACGAGGGACACCATATATTTT
NA | TRBJ1-1 | TRBV7-9 | NA | CASSLQNTEAFF | TGTGCCAGCAGCTTACAGAACACTGAAGCTTTCTTT
NA | TRBJ2-3 | TRBV7-3 | NA | CASSRNPGPTDTQYF | TGTGCCAGCAGCCGAAATCCGGGTCCCACAGATACGCAGTATTTT
TRBD1 | TRBJ1-1 | TRBV13 | few | CASSGDREIEAFF | TGTGCCAGCAGCGGGGACAGGGAGATTGAAGCTTTCTTT
TRBD1 | TRBJ1-2 | TRBV7-9 | NA | CASSVPGQGYDGYTF | TGTGCCAGCAGCGTTCCGGGACAGGGATACGATGGCTACACCTTC
TRBD1 | TRBJ2-5 | TRBV5-4 | NA | CASSPGQVQETQYF | TGTGCCAGCAGCCCCGGACAGGTCCAAGAGACCCAGTACTTC
NA | TRBJ1-2 | TRBV19 | NA | CASSSVYGYTF | TGTGCCAGTAGTAGCGTCTATGGCTACACCTTC
TRBD1 | TRBJ1-4 | TRBV6-5 | NA | CASRRQGGGEKLFF | TGTGCCAGCAGACGACAGGGCGGAGGTGAAAAACTGTTTTTT
NA | TRBJ1-1 | TRBV5-5 | NA | CASSFRGAAEETEAFF | TGTGCCAGCAGCTTTCGGGGGGCGGCTGAGGAAACTGAAGCTTTCTTT
TRBD1 | TRBJ1-3 | TRBV10-3 | few | CAISRQQGSGNTIYF | TGTGCCATCAGTCGGCAACAGGGGTCTGGAAACACCATATATTTT
NA | TRBJ2-7 | TRBV6-5 | NA | CASSSETGIYEQYF | TGTGCCAGCAGTTCCGAGACAGGAATCTACGAGCAGTACTTC
NA | TRBJ1-6 | TRBV7-9 | NA | CASTGDFPPLHF | TGTGCCAGCACCGGTGACTTTCCACCCCTCCACTTT
TRBD2 | TRBJ2-1 | TRBV7-9 | NA | CSSSLGWTSGKSSYNEQFF | TGTTCCAGCAGCTTAGGTTGGACTAGCGGGAAGAGCTCCTACAATGAGCAGTTCTTC
TRBD2 | TRBJ2-2 | TRBV7-9 | NA | CATPNGTTGIAGELFF | TGTGCCACCCCCAACGGGACTACGGGTATTGCCGGGGAGCTGTTTTTT
TRBD1 | TRBJ2-5 | TRBV28 | NA | CASSNRPGDRGYQETQYF | TGTGCCAGCAGTAACCGGCCGGGGGACAGGGGATACCAAGAGACCCAGTACTTC
NA | TRBJ2-3 | TRBV5-1 | once | CASSLTGVPTDTQYF | TGCGCCAGCAGCTTGACGGGAGTGCCCACAGATACGCAGTATTTT
NA | TRBJ2-3 | TRBV4-1 | once | CASRLQGLELTDTQYF | TGCGCCAGCAGACTCCAGGGTTTGGAGTTGACAGATACGCAGTATTTT
NA | TRBJ1-2 | TRBV4-1 | NA | CASSHPGQNYGYTF | TGCGCCAGCAGCCACCCAGGGCAAAACTATGGCTACACCTTC
TRBD2 | TRBJ2-3 | TRBV27 | NA | CASSGLGPSTDTQYF | TGTGCCAGCTCGGGACTAGGTCCGTCCACAGATACGCAGTATTTT
TRBD1 | TRBJ2-7 | TRBV27 | NA | CASSPMRAGGYSYEQYF | TGTGCCAGCAGTCCCATGAGGGCAGGGGGTTACTCCTACGAGCAGTACTTC
TRBD2 | TRBJ2-1 | TRBV10-3 | NA | CAISTGTGETSGRAGYNEQFF | TGTGCCATCAGTACCGGGACAGGGGAGACTAGCGGGAGGGCCGGCTACAATGAGCAGTTCTTC
TRBD1 | TRBJ1-5 | TRBV10-3 | NA | CATSGTGGIRDQPQHF | TGTGCCACCTCCGGGACAGGGGGCATAAGGGATCAGCCCCAGCATTTT
TRBD2 | TRBJ2-7 | TRBV11-2 | NA | CASTGTSSYEQYF | TGTGCCAGCACCGGGACTAGCTCCTACGAGCAGTACTTC
TRBD2 | TRBJ2-1 | TRBV7-3 | NA | CASSPERGAYNEQFF | TGTGCCAGCAGCCCCGAGCGGGGGGCCTACAATGAGCAGTTCTTC
NA | TRBJ1-5 | TRBV6-5 | NA | CASSPDRDQPQHF | TGTGCCAGCAGTCCTGACAGAGATCAGCCCCAGCATTTT
TRBD1 | TRBJ1-2 | TRBV9 | NA | CASSDRGGYTF | TGTGCCAGCAGCGACAGGGGTGGCTACACCTTC
TRBD1 | TRBJ2-5 | TRBV6-6 | NA | CASSRGLGLQETQYF | TGTGCCAGCAGTAGGGGGCTGGGCCTCCAAGAGACCCAGTACTTC
TRBD1 | TRBJ1-1 | TRBV4-3 | few | CASSQEDRGPSEAFF | TGCGCCAGCAGCCAAGAGGACAGGGGGCCGTCAGAAGCTTTCTTT
TRBD1 | TRBJ2-7 | TRBV7-2 | NA | CASSLALFRGGPYEQYF | TGTGCCAGCAGCTTAGCGTTGTTTAGAGGGGGCCCCTACGAGCAGTACTTC
NA | TRBJ2-7 | TRBV4-3 | NA | CASSQAMLQGSYEQYF | TGCGCCAGCAGCCAAGCGATGTTACAGGGTTCCTACGAGCAGTACTTC
NA | TRBJ1-5 | TRBV2 | NA | CASSEIQGMDQPQHF | TGTGCCAGCAGTGAAATTCAGGGGATGGATCAGCCCCAGCATTTT
NA | TRBJ1-2 | TRBV10-3 | NA | CAISESREDAWGYTF | TGTGCCATCAGTGAGTCCCGGGAGGACGCATGGGGCTACACCTTC
TRBD1 | TRBJ1-5 | TRBV6-1 | NA | CASSPGQENQPQHF | TGTGCCAGCAGTCCGGGACAGGAGAATCAGCCCCAGCATTTT
TRBD1 | TRBJ1-5 | TRBV28 | NA | CASSEGQGDQPQHF | TGTGCCAGCAGTGAGGGACAGGGGGATCAGCCCCAGCATTTT
TRBD1 | TRBJ2-1 | TRBV4-2 | NA | CASSPPAQGAINEQFF | TGTGCCAGCAGCCCCCCCGCTCAGGGGGCGATTAATGAGCAGTTCTTC
TRBD2 | TRBJ2-5 | TRBV5-1 | NA | CASSLRGGETQYF | TGCGCCAGCAGCTTGCGGGGGGGAGAGACCCAGTACTTC
NA | TRBJ1-5 | TRBV7-8 | NA | CASSLRGTGRQPQHF | TGTGCCAGCAGCTTAAGGGGCACAGGGCGTCAGCCCCAGCATTTT
TRBD2 | TRBJ2-1 | TRBV7-2 | NA | CASSLVAAGKGEQFF | TGTGCCAGCAGCTTAGTCGCAGCGGGAAAGGGGGAGCAGTTCTTC
NA | TRBJ1-4 | TRBV28 | NA | CASSLGGFRGEKLFF | TGTGCCAGCAGTTTGGGGGGGTTCCGAGGTGAAAAACTGTTTTTT
TRBD2 | TRBJ2-3 | TRBV19 | NA | CASSAREGGDTQYF | TGTGCCAGTAGTGCCCGGGAGGGTGGGGATACGCAGTATTTT
NA | TRBJ1-2 | TRBV6-4 | few | CASSDSAGLGYTF | TGTGCCAGCAGTGACTCTGCAGGGCTTGGCTACACCTTC
TRBD1 | TRBJ1-1 | TRBV7-2 | NA | CASSLAGTGHTEAFF | TGTGCCAGCAGCTTAGCAGGGACAGGGCACACTGAAGCTTTCTTT